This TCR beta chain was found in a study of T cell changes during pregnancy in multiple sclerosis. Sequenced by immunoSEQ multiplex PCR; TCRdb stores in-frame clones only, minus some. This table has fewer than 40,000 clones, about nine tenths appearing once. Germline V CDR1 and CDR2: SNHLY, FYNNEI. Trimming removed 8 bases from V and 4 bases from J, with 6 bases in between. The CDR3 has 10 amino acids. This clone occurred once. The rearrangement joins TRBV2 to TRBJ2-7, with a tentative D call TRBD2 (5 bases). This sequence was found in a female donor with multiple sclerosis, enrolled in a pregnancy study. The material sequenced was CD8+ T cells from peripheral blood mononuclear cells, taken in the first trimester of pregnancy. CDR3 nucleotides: TGTGCCAGCGGACTGTACGAGCAGTACTTC. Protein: CASGLYEQYF.